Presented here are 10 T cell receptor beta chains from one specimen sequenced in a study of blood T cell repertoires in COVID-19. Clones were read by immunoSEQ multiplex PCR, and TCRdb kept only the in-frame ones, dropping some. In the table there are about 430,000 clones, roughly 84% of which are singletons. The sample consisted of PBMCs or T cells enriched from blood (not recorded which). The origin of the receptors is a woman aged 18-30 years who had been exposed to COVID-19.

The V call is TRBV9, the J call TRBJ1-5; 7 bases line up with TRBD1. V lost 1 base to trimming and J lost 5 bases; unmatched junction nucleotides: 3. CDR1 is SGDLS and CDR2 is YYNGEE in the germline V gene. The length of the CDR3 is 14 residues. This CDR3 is CASSVTGAYQPQHF. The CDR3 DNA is TGTGCCAGCAGCGTAACAGGGGCATATCAGCCCCAGCATTTT.

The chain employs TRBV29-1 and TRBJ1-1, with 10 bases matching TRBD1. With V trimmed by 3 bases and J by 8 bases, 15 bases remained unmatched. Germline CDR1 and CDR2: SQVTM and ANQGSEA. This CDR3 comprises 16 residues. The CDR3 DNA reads TGCAGCGTTGATGGGGTGGTTACGACAGGGGGCTGGGAAGCTTTCTTT. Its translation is CSVDGVVTTGGWEAFF.

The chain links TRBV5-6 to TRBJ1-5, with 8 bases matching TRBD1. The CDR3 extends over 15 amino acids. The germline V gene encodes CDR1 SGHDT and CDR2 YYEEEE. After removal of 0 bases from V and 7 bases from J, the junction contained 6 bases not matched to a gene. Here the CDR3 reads CASSLGGQASQPQHF. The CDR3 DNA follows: TGTGCCAGCAGCTTGGGGGGACAGGCCAGCCAGCCCCAGCATTTT.

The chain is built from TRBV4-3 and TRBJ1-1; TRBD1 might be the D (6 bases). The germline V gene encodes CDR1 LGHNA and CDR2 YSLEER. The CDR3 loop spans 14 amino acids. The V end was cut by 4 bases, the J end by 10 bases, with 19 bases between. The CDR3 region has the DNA TGCGCCAGCAGCCCGAATCCGCAGGGGAGTGGAGCTTTCTTT. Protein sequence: CASSPNPQGSGAFF.

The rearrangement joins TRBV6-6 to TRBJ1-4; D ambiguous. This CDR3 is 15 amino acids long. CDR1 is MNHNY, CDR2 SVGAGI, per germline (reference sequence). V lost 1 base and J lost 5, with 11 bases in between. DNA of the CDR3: TGTGCCAGCAGTTACTTGGCTCCAAAAAATGAAAAACTGTTTTTT. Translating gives CASSYLAPKNEKLFF.

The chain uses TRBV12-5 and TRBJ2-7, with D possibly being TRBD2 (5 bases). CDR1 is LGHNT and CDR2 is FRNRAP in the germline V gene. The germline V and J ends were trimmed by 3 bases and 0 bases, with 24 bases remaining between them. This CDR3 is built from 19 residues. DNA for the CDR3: TGTGCTAGTGGTTTCCAAGACTTCAAAGTGGGCGGACTCTCCTACGAGCAGTACTTC. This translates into CASGFQDFKVGGLSYEQYF.

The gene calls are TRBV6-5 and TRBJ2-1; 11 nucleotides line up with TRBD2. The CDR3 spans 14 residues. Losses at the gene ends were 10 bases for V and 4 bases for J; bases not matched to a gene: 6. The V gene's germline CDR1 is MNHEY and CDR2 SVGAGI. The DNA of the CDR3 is TGTGCCACAACGGGACTAGCGGTTTACAATGAGCAGTTCTTC. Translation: CATTGLAVYNEQFF.

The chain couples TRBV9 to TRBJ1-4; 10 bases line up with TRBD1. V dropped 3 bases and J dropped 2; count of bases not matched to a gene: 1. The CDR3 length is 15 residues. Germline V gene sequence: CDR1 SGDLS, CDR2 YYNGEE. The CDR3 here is CASSADRGTNEKLFF. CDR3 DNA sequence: TGTGCCAGCAGCGCGGACAGGGGGACTAATGAAAAACTGTTTTTT.

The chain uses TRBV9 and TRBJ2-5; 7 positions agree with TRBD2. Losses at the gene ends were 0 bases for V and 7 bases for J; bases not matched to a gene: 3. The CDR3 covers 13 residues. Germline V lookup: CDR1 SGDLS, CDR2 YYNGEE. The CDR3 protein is CASSVAGEGTQYF. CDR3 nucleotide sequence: TGTGCCAGCAGCGTAGCGGGGGAGGGGACCCAGTACTTC.

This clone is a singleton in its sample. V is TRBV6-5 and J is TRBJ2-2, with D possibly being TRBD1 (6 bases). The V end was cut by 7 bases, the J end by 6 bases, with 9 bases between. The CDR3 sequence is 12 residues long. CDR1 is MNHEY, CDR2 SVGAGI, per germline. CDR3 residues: CASKKGAGELFF. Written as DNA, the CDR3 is TGTGCCAGCAAAAAGGGGGCCGGGGAGCTGTTTTTT.